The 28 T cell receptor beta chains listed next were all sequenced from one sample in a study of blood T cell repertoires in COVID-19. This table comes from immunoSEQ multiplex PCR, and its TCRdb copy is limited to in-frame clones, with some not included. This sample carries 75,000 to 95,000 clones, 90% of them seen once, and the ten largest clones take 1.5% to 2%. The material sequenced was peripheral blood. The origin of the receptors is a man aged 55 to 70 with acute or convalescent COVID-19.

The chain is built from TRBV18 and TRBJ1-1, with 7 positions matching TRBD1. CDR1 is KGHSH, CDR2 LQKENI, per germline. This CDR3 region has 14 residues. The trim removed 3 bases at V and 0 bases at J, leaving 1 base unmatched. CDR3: CASSPGQLNTEAFF. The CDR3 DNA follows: TGTGCCAGCTCACCGGGACAGTTGAACACTGAAGCTTTCTTT. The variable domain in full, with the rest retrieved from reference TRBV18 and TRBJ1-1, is NAGVMQNPRHLVRRRGQEARLRCSPMKGHSHVYWYRQLPEEGLKFMVYLQKENIIDESGMPKERFSAEFPKEGPSILRIQQVVRGDSAAYFCASSPGQLNTEAFFGQGTRLTVV.

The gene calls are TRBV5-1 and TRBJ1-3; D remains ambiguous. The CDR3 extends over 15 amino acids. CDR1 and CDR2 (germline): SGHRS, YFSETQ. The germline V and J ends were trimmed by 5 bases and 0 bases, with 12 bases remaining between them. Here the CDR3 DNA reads TGCGCCAGCAGACCAGAACAGCTCTCTGGAAACACCATATATTTT. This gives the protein CASRPEQLSGNTIYF.

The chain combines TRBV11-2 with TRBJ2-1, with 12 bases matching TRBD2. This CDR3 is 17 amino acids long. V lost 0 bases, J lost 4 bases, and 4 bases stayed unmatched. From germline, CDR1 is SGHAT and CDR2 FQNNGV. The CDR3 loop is CASSLDLGLAGYNEQFF. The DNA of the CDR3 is TGTGCCAGCAGCTTAGATCTGGGACTAGCGGGTTACAATGAGCAGTTCTTC.

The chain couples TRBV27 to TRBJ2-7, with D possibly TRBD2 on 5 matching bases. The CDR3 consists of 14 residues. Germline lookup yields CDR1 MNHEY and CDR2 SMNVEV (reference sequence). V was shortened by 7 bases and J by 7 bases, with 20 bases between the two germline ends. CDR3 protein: CASTRPGISGEQYF. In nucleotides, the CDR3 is TGTGCCAGCACCCGGCCCGGGATCTCGGGGGAGCAGTACTTC.

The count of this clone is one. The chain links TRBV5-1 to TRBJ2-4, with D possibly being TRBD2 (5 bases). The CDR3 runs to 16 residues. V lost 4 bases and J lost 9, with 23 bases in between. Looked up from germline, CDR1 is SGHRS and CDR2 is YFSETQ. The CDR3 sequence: CASSPRYTGLKAIQYF. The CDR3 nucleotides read TGCGCCAGCAGCCCGCGGTACACGGGGTTGAAGGCCATTCAGTACTTC.

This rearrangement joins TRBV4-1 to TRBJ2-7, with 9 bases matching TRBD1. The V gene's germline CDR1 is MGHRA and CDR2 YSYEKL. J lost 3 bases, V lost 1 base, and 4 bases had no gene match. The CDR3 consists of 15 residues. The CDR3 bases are TGCGCCAGCAGCCAAGGACAGGGGGAGGGCTACGAGCAGTACTTC. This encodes CASSQGQGEGYEQYF.

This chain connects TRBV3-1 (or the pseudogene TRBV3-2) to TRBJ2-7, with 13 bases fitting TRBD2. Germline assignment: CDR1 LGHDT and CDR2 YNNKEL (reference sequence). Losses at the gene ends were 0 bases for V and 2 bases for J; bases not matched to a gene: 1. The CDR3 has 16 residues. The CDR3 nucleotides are TGTGCCAGCAGCCAAGAAGGGACTAGCGGGACCTACGAGCAGTACTTC. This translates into CASSQEGTSGTYEQYF.

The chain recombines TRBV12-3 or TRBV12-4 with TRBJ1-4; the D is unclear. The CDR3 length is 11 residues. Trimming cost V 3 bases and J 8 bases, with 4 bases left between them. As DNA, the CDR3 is TGTGCCAGCAGTTTCTCCGAAAAACTGTTTTTT. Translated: CASSFSEKLFF.

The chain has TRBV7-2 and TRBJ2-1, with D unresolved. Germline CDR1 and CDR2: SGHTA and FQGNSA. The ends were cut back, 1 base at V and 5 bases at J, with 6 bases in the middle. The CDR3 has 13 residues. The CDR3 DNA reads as TGTGCCAGCAGCTTAGATCAGAACAATGAGCAGTTCTTC. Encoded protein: CASSLDQNNEQFF.

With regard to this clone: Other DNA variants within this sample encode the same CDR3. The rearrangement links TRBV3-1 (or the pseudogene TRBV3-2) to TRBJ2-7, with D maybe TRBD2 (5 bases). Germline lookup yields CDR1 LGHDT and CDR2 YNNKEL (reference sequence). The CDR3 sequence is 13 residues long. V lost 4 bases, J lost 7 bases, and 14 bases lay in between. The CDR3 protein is CASSPSGIGEQYF. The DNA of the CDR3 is TGTGCCAGCAGCCCAAGCGGTATTGGTGAGCAGTACTTC.

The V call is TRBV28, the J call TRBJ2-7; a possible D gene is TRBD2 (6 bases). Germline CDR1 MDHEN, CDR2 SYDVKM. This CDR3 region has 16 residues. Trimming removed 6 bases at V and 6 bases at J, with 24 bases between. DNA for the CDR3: TGTGCCAGCAGCTTTAGGACCGGGACTGCGACAAGCGAGCAGTACTTC. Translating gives CASSFRTGTATSEQYF.

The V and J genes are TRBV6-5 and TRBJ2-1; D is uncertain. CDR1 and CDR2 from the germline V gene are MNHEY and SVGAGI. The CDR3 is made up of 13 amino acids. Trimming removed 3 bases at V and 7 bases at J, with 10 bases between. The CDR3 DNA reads TGTGCCAGCAGTTATCCGACCGGGAATGAGCAGTTCTTC. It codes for CASSYPTGNEQFF.

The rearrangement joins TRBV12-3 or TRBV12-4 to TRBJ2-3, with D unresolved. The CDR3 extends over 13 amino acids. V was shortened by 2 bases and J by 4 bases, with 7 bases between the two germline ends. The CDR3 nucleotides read TGTGCCAGCAGTTTAAGCCACCCAGATACGCAGTATTTT. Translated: CASSLSHPDTQYF.

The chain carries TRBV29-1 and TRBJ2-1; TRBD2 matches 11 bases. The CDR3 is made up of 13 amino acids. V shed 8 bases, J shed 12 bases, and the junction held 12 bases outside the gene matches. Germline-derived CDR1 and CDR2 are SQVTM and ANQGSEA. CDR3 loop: CSSGGLAESLQFF. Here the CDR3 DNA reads TGCAGCTCTGGGGGACTAGCGGAATCACTGCAGTTCTTC.

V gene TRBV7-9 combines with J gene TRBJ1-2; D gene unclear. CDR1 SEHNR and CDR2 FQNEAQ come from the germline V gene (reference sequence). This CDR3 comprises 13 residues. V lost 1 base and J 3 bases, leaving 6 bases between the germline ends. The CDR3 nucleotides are TGTGCCAGCAGCTTAGACACCGACTATGGCTACACCTTC. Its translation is CASSLDTDYGYTF.

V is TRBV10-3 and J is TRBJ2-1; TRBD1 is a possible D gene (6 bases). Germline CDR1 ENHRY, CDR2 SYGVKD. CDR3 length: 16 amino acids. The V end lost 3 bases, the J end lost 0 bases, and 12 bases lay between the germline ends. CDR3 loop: CAISEARGISYNEQFF. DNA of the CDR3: TGTGCCATCAGTGAAGCTAGGGGGATCTCCTACAATGAGCAGTTCTTC.

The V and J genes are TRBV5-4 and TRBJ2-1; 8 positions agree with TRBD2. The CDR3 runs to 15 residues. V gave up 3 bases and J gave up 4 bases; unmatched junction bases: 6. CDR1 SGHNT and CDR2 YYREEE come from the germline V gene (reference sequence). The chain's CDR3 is CASSSSGRGYNEQFF. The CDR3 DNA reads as TGTGCCAGCAGCTCGAGCGGGAGAGGATACAATGAGCAGTTCTTC.

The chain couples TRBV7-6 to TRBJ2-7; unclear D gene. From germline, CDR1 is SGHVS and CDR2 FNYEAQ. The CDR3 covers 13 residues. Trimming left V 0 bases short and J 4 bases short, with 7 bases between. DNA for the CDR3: TGTGCCAGCAGCTTAGCAACGCAGTACGAGCAGTACTTC. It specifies CASSLATQYEQYF.

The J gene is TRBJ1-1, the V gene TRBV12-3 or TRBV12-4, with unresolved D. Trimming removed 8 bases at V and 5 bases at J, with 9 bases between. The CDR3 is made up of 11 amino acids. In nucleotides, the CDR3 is TGTGCCAGCTCTCTAATGACTGAAGCTTTCTTT. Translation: CASSLMTEAFF.

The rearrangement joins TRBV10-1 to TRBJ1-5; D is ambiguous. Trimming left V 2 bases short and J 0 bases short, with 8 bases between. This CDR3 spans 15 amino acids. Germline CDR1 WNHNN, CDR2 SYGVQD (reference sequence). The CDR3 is CASSERQVSNQPQHF. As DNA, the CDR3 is TGCGCCAGCAGTGAGAGGCAGGTTAGCAATCAGCCCCAGCATTTT.

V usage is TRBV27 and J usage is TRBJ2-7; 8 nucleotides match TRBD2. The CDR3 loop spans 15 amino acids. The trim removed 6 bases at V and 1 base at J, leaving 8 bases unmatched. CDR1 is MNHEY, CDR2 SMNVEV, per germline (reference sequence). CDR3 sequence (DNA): TGTGCCAGCAGCCTCTTTAGCGGGGCTTCCTACGAGCAGTACTTC. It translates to CASSLFSGASYEQYF.

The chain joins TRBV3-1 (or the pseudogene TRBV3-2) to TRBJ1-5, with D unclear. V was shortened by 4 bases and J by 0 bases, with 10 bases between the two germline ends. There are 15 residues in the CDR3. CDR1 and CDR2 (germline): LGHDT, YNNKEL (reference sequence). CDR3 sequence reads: CASSRGEFSNQPQHF. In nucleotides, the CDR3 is TGTGCCAGCAGCCGGGGAGAATTTAGCAATCAGCCCCAGCATTTT.

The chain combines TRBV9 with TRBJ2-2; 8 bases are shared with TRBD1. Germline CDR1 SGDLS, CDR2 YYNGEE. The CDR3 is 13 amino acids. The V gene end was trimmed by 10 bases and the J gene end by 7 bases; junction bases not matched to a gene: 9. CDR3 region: CASKAGGVGELFF. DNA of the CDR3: TGTGCCTCCAAGGCAGGGGGCGTCGGGGAGCTGTTTTTT.

The DNA of the CDR3 is TGTGCCAGCAGTTTGTCCGGCAATGAGCAGTTCTTC. It is translated as CASSLSGNEQFF. This chain connects TRBV12-3 or TRBV12-4 to TRBJ2-1; D gene ambiguous. With 3 bases removed from V and 6 bases from J, the gap between germline ends came to 6 bases. The CDR3 totals 12 residues.

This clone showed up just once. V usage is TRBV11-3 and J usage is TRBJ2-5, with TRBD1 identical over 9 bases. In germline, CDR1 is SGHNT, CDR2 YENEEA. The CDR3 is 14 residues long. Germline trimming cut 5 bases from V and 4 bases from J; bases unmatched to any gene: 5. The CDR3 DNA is TGTGCCAGCAGCCCGAGGACAGGGGCAGAGACCCAGTACTTC. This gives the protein CASSPRTGAETQYF.

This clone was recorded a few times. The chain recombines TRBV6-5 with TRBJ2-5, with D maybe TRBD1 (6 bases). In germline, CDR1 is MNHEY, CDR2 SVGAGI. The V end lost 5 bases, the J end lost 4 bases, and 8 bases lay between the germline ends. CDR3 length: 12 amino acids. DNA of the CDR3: TGTGCCAGCAGTAAGGACAGAGAGACCCAGTACTTC. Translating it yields CASSKDRETQYF.

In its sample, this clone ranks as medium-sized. The CDR3 nucleotides are TGTGCCAGCAGCCAAGATCCCGGGACAGGGGGCTACGAGCAGTACTTC. Its protein is CASSQDPGTGGYEQYF. This chain uses TRBV4-2 with TRBJ2-7, with 11 bases lining up with TRBD1. Per the germline V gene, CDR1 is LGHNA and CDR2 is YNFKEQ. The CDR3 is 16 residues long. V was clipped by 0 bases and J by 3 bases; unmatched bases: 4.

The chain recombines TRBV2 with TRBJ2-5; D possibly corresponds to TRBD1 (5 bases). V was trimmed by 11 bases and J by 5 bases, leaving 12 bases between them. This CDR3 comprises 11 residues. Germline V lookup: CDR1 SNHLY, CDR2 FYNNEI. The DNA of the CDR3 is TGTGCCGCCAGTGGGGCGGAGACCCAGTACTTC. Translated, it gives CAASGAETQYF.